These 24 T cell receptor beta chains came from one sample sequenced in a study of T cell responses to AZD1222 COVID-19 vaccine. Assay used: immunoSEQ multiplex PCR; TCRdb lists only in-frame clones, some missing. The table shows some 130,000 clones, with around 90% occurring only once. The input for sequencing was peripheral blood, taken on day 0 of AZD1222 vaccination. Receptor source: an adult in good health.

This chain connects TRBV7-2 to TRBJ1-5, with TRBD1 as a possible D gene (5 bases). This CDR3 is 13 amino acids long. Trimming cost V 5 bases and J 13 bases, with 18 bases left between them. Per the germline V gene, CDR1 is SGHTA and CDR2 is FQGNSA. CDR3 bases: TGTGCCAGCAGCCCTAGACTGACAGTACAACAGCATTTT. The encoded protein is CASSPRLTVQQHF.

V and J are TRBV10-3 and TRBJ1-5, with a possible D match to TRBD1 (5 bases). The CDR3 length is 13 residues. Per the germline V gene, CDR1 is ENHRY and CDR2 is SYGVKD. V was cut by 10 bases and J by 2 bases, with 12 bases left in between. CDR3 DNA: TGTGCCACCCTCCAGGGAGGCAATCAGCCCCAGCATTTT. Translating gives CATLQGGNQPQHF.

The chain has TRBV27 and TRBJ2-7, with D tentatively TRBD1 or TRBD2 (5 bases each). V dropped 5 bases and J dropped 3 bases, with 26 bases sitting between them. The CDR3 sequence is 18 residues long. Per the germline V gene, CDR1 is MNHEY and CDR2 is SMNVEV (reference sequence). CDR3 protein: CASSRSLAPGTIVYEQYF. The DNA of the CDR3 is TGTGCCAGCAGTCGATCGCTCGCCCCCGGGACGATCGTCTACGAGCAGTACTTC.

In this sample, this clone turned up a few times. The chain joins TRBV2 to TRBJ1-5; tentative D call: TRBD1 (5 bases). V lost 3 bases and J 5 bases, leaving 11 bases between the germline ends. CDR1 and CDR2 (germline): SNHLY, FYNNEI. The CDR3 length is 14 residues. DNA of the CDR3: TGTGCCAGCAGTGACAGGGACGGCTATCAGCCCCAGCATTTT. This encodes CASSDRDGYQPQHF.

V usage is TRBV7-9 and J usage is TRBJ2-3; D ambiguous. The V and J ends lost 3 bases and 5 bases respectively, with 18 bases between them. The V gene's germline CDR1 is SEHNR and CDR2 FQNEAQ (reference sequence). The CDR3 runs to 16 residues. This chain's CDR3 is CASSFQPWSALDTQYF. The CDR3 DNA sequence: TGTGCCAGCAGCTTCCAACCCTGGAGCGCTTTAGATACGCAGTATTTT. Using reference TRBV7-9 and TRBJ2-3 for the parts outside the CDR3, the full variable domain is DTGVSQNPRHKITKRGQNVTFRCDPISEHNRLYWYRQTLGQGPEFLTYFQNEAQLEKSRLLSDRFSAERPKGSFSTLEIQRTEQGDSAMYLCASSFQPWSALDTQYFGPGTRLTVL.

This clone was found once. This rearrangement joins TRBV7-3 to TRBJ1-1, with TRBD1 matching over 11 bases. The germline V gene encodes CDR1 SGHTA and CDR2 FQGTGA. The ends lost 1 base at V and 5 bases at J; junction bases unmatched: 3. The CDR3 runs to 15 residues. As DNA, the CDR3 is TGTGCCAGCAGCTTAAGCGGACAGGGGGCAACTGAAGCTTTCTTT. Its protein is CASSLSGQGATEAFF.

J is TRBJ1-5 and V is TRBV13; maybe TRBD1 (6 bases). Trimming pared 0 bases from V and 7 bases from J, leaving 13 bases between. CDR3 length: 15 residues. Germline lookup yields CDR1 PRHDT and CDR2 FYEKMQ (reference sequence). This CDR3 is CASSLGRGRGQPQHF. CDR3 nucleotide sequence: TGTGCCAGCAGCTTAGGTCGGGGAAGGGGGCAGCCCCAGCATTTT. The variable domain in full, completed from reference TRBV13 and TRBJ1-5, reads AAGVIQSPRHLIKEKRETATLKCYPIPRHDTVYWYQQGPGQDPQFLISFYEKMQSDKGSIPDRFSAQQFSDYHSELNMSSLELGDSALYFCASSLGRGRGQPQHFGDGTRLSIL.

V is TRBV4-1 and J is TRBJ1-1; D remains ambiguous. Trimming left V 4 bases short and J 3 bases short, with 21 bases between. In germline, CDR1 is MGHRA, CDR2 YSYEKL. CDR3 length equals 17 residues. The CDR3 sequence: CASSPRTIGVVDTEAFF. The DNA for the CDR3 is TGCGCCAGCAGCCCCCGTACAATCGGGGTTGTCGACACTGAAGCTTTCTTT.

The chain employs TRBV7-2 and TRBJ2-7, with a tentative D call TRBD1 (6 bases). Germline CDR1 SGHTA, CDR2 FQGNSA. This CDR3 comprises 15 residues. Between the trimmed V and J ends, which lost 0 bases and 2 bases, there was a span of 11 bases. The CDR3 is CASSLATGITYEQYF. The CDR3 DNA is TGTGCCAGCAGCTTAGCCACAGGGATAACCTACGAGCAGTACTTC.

The CDR3 nucleotides are TGTGCCAGCTCACCAAACTCCCGGACTGGCTACACCTTC. Protein sequence: CASSPNSRTGYTF. V and J are TRBV18 and TRBJ1-2; D is uncertain. CDR3 size: 13 residues. Between the trimmed V and J ends, which lost 2 bases and 7 bases, there was a span of 11 bases. Germline V gene sequence: CDR1 KGHSH, CDR2 LQKENI.

The CDR3 bases are TGTGCCAGCAGCCAAGATCAAGGGTTAGGCCAGCCCCAGCATTTT. It encodes CASSQDQGLGQPQHF. The chain is built from TRBV3-1 (or the pseudogene TRBV3-2) and TRBJ1-5; D unresolved. The V gene lost 0 bases and the J gene lost 7 bases, with 13 bases spanning the gap. This CDR3 has 15 residues. The germline gives CDR1 LGHDT, CDR2 YNNKEL (reference sequence).

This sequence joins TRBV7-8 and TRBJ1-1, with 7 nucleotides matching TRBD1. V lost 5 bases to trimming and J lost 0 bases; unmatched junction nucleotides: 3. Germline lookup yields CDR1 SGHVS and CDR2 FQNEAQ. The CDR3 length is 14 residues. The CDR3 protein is CASSQGQLNTEAFF. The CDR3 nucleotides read TGTGCCAGCAGCCAGGGACAGCTGAACACTGAAGCTTTCTTT.

This CDR3 reads CASSESMSSYNEQFF. DNA of the CDR3: TGCGCCAGCAGTGAGTCTATGAGCTCCTACAATGAGCAGTTCTTC. The chain carries TRBV10-2 and TRBJ2-1; D remains unclear. Germline V gene lookup returns CDR1 WSHSY and CDR2 SAAADI. Trimming stripped 0 bases from V and 0 bases from J, with 6 bases between. This CDR3 has 15 residues.

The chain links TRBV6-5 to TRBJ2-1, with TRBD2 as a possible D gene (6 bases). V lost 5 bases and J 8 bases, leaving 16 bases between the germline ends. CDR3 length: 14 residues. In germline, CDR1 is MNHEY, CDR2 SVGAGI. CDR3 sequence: CASSPGVGLHEQFF. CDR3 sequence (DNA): TGTGCCAGCAGTCCGGGGGTGGGTTTACATGAGCAGTTCTTC.

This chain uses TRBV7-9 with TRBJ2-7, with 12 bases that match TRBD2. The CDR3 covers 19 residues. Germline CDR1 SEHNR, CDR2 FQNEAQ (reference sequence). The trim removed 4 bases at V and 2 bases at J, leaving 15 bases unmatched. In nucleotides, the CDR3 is TGTGCCAGCAGCTCCCCCCGCCCTAGCGGGAGGGCCGGGACCTACGAGCAGTACTTC. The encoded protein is CASSSPRPSGRAGTYEQYF.

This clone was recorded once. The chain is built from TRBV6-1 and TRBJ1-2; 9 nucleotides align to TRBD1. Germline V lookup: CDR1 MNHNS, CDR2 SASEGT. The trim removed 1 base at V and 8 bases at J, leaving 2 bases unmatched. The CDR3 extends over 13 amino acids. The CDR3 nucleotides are TGTGCCAGCAGTGAAGGGACAGGGGTCGGCTACACCTTC. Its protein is CASSEGTGVGYTF.

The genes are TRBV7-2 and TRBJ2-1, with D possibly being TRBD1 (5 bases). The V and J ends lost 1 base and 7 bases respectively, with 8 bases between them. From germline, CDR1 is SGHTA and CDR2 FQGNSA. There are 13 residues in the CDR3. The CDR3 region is CASSLGGLNEQFF. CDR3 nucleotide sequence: TGTGCCAGCAGCTTAGGGGGCCTAAATGAGCAGTTCTTC.

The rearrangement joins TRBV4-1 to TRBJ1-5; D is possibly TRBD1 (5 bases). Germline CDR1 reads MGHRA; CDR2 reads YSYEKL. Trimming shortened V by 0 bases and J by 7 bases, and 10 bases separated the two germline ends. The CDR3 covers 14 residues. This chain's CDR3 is CASSQDGGAQPQHF. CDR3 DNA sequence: TGCGCCAGCAGCCAAGATGGAGGGGCCCAGCCCCAGCATTTT.

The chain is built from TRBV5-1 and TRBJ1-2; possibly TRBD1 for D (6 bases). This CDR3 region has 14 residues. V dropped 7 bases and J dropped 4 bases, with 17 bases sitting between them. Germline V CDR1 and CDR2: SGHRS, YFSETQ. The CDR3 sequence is CASGKEDRPYGYTF. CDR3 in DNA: TGCGCCAGCGGCAAGGAGGACAGACCCTATGGCTACACCTTC.

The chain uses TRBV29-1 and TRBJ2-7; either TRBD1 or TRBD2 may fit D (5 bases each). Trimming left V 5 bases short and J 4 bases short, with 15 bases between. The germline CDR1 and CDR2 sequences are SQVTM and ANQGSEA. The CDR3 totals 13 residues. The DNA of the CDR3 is TGCAGCGTTCTAGGGGACGGGCAATACGAGCAGTACTTC. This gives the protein CSVLGDGQYEQYF.

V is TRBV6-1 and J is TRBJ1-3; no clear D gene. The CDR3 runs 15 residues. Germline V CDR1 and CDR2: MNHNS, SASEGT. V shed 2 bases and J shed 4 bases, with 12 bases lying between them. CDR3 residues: CASSESAEGGNTIYF. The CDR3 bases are TGTGCCAGCAGTGAATCCGCGGAGGGCGGAAACACCATATATTTT.

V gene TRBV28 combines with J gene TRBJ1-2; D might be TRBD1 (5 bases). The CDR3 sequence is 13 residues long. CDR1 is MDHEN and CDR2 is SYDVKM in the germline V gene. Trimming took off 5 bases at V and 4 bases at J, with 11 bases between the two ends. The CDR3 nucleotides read TGTGCCAGCAGTGGGGGGGGAGGCTATGGCTACACCTTC. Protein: CASSGGGGYGYTF.

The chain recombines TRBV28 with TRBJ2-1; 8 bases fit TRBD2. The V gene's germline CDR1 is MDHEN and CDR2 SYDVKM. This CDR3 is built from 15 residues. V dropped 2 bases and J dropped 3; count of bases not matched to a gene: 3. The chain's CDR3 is CASSLGLAGYNEQFF. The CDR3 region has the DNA TGTGCCAGCAGTTTAGGCCTAGCGGGCTACAATGAGCAGTTCTTC.

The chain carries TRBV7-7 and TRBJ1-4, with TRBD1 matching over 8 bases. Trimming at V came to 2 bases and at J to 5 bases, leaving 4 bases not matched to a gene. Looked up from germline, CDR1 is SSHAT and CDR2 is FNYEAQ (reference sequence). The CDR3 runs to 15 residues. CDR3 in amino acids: CASSLTGGLNEKLFF. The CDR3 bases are TGTGCCAGCAGCTTAACAGGGGGGTTAAATGAAAAACTGTTTTTT.